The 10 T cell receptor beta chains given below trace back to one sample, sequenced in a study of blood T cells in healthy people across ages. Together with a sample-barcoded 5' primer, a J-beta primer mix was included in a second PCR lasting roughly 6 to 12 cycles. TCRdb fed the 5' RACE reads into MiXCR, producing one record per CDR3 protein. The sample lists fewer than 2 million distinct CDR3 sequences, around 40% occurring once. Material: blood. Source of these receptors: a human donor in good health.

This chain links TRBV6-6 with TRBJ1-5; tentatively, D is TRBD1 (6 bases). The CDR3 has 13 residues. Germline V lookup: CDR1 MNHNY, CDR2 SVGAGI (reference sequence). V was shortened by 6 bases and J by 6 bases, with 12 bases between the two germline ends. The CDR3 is CASSLGQIQPQHF. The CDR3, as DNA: TGTGCCAGCAGCCTCGGACAGATTCAGCCCCAGCATTTT.

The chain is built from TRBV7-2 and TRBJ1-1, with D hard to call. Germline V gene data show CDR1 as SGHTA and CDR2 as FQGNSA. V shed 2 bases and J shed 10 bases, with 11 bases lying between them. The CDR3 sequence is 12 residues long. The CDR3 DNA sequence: TGTGCCAGCAGCTTATCCGAGCGGTTAGCTTTCTTT. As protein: CASSLSERLAFF.

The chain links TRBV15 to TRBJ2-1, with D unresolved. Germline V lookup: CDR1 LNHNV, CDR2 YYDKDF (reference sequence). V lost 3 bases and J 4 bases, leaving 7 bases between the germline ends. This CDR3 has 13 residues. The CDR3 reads CATSSGNYNEQFF. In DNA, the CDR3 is TGTGCCACCAGCAGCGGTAATTACAATGAGCAGTTCTTC.

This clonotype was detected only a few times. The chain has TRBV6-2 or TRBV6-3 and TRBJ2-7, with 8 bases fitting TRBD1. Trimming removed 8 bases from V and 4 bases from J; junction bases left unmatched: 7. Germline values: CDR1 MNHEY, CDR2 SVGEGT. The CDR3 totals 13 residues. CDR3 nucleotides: TGTGCCAGCGTGAGGACAGGGAGGTACGAGCAGTACTTC. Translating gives CASVRTGRYEQYF.

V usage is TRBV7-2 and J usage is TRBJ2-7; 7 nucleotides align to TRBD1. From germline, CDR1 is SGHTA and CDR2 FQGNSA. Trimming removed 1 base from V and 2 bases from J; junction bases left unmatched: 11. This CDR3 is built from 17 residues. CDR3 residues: CASSLDVLGQETYEQYF. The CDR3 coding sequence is TGTGCCAGCAGCTTAGATGTACTTGGACAGGAGACCTACGAGCAGTACTTC.

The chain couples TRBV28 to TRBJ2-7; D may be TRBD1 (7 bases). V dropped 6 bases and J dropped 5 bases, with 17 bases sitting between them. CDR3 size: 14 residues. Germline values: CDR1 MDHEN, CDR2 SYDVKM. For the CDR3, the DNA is TGTGCCAGCAGACCCGGAGGGACAGCCAACGAGCAGTACTTC. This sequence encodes CASRPGGTANEQYF.

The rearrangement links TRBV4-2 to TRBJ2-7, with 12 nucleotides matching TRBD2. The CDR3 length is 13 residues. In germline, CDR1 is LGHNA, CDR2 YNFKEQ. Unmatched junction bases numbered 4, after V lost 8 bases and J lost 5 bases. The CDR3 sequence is CASAGLAGNEQYF. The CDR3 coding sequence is TGTGCCAGCGCCGGACTAGCGGGGAACGAGCAGTACTTC.

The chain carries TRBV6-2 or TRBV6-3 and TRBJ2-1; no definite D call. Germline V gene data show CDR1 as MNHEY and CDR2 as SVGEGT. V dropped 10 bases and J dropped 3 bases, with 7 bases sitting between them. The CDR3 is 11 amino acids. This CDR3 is CATQGYNEQFF. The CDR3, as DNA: TGTGCCACCCAAGGCTACAATGAGCAGTTCTTC.

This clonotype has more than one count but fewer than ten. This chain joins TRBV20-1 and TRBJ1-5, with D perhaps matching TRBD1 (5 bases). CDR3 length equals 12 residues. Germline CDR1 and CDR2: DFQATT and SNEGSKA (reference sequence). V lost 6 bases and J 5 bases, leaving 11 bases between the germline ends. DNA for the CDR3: TGCAGTGCCAACAGGCCTGATCAGCCCCAGCATTTT. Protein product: CSANRPDQPQHF.

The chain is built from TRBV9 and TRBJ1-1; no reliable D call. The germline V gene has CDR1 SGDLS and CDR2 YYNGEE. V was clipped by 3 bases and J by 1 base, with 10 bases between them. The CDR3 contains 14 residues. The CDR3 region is CASSDSPWNTEAFF. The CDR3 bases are TGTGCCAGCAGCGATTCCCCCTGGAACACTGAAGCTTTCTTT. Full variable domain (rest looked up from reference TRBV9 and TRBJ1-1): DSGVTQTPKHLITATGQRVTLRCSPRSGDLSVYWYQQSLDQGLQFLIQYYNGEERAKGNILERFSAQQFPDLHSELNLSSLELGDSALYFCASSDSPWNTEAFFGQGTRLTVV.